This T cell receptor beta chain was sequenced for a study of shared clonotypes between healthy human individuals. Germline-derived CDR1 and CDR2 are MNHEY and SMNVEV (reference sequence). The V gene end was trimmed by 6 bases and the J gene end by 7 bases; junction bases not matched to a gene: 12. This CDR3 has 16 amino acids. Sequencing was at deep level. Produced via immunoSEQ multiplex PCR; TCRdb's table is partial and in-frame only. The profile covers millions of clones, with just over 90% appearing a single time and around 0.14% taken by the ten largest. The investigators split CD4+ cells into a CD45RA+ naive subset and a CD45RA-negative memory subset. Study observations and caveats: Naive subsets generally had larger estimated richness than memory subsets.

As to this clone: Its antigen is not identified.

Sequences were obtained from naive CD4+ T cells sorted from blood. As to subset: CD45RA+ positively selected. The sequence derives from a man aged 18 to 29 in good health. This sequence joins TRBV27 and TRBJ1-4; 9 positions agree with TRBD1. CDR3 protein: CASRHTRDRVTEKLFF. The CDR3, as DNA: TGTGCCAGCAGGCATACTCGGGACAGGGTTACTGAAAAACTGTTTTTT.